This passage covers 22 T cell receptor beta chains from one sample sequenced in a study of neurological immune-mediated disorders. As to time point: longitudinal time-point 3. TCRdb recomputed calls from the 5' RACE reads with MiXCR, one row per CDR3 protein. The top ten clones hold about 3.1% of a sample with over 90,000 distinct CDR3 sequences, 9.5% to 14% of them seen once. The source material was PBMCs. These receptor sequences come from a female donor with HTLV-1-associated myelopathy (HAM/TSP).

This clonotype was detected ten times or more. The chain couples TRBV5-1 to TRBJ2-1; TRBD2 matches at 8 bases. The germline V gene encodes CDR1 SGHRS and CDR2 YFSETQ. This CDR3 has 15 residues. Trimming at V came to 3 bases and at J to 8 bases, leaving 10 bases not matched to a gene. CDR3 in amino acids: CASSSGGAMGDEQFF. The CDR3 DNA follows: TGCGCCAGCAGCTCCGGGGGGGCCATGGGCGATGAGCAGTTCTTC. Full variable domain (missing parts from reference TRBV5-1 and TRBJ2-1): KAGVTQTPRYLIKTRGQQVTLSCSPISGHRSVSWYQQTPGQGLQFLFEYFSETQRNKGNFPGRFSGRQFSNSRSEMNVSTLELGDSALYLCASSSGGAMGDEQFFGPGTRLTVL.

As concerns this clonotype: A much larger clone differs from this one at a single base, so this may be a read error. This chain connects TRBV10-3 to TRBJ2-3; no clear D gene. The CDR3 totals 11 residues. Germline lookup yields CDR1 ENHRY and CDR2 SYGVKD. CDR3 sequence reads: CAVSDTDTQYF. CDR3 nucleotide sequence: TGTGCCGTCAGTGACACAGATACGCAGTATTTT.

This clonotype was seen many times. CDR3 loop: CASSEVGYEQYF. The DNA for the CDR3 is TGCGCCAGCAGTGAAGTCGGCTACGAGCAGTACTTC. The chain joins TRBV10-2 to TRBJ2-7; D is ambiguous. This CDR3 is 12 amino acids long. The V gene lost 3 bases and the J gene lost 3 bases, with 6 bases spanning the gap. The germline V gene encodes CDR1 WSHSY and CDR2 SAAADI.

The sample holds many counts of this clonotype. The junction differs from germline at one of its ends, possibly a read error. The rearrangement joins TRBV7-8 to TRBJ2-1; 8 bases agree with TRBD1. The CDR3 has 16 amino acids. Germline CDR1 SGHVS, CDR2 FQNEAQ. The CDR3 is CASNLGFRGLRNEQFF. The CDR3 coding sequence is TGTGCCAGCAACTTAGGTTTCAGGGGGCTTCGGAATGAGCAGTTCTTC.

V usage is TRBV5-1 and J usage is TRBJ2-7, with 9 bases lining up with TRBD1. The germline V gene encodes CDR1 SGHRS and CDR2 YFSETQ. The ends lost 2 bases at V and 6 bases at J; junction bases unmatched: 3. This CDR3 is 13 amino acids long. As DNA, the CDR3 is TGCGCCAGCAGCTTAAGACAGGGGGGCGAGCAGTACTTC. Protein product: CASSLRQGGEQYF. Drawing the rest from reference TRBV5-1 and TRBJ2-7, the complete variable domain is KAGVTQTPRYLIKTRGQQVTLSCSPISGHRSVSWYQQTPGQGLQFLFEYFSETQRNKGNFPGRFSGRQFSNSRSEMNVSTLELGDSALYLCASSLRQGGEQYFGPGTRLTVT.

Turning to this clonotype: This could be a read error, since a much larger clone is one nucleotide away. The CDR3 loop reads CASSLVPSGTNTEAFF. As DNA, the CDR3 is TGTGCCAGCAGCTTAGTGCCATCCGGAACGAACACTGAAGCTTTCTTT. The chain links TRBV7-6 to TRBJ1-1; D is ambiguous. This CDR3 comprises 16 residues. The V and J ends lost 1 base and 1 base respectively, with 13 bases between them. Germline lookup yields CDR1 SGHVS and CDR2 FNYEAQ.

This clonotype has at least ten counts. This sequence joins TRBV3-1 and TRBJ1-2, with a possible D match to TRBD1 (6 bases). V gave up 0 bases and J gave up 1 base, with 9 bases separating them. CDR3 length: 15 amino acids. Per the germline V gene, CDR1 is LGHDT and CDR2 is YNNKEL (reference sequence). CDR3 in amino acids: CASSQEWTDNYGYTF. The CDR3 DNA reads TGTGCCAGCAGCCAAGAATGGACAGATAACTATGGCTACACCTTC.

This clonotype came up many times. This chain joins TRBV7-9 and TRBJ1-2, with D possibly TRBD1 on 6 matching bases. CDR1 and CDR2 (germline): SEHNR, FQNEAQ (reference sequence). V was pared by 5 bases and J by 3 bases, with 13 bases between. The CDR3 runs to 14 residues. The CDR3 DNA reads as TGTGCCAGCAGCGTAACAGGGTCGGACTATGGCTACACCTTC. Residues: CASSVTGSDYGYTF. The variable domain in full, completed from reference TRBV7-9 and TRBJ1-2, reads DTGVSQNPRHKITKRGQNVTFRCDPISEHNRLYWYRQTLGQGPEFLTYFQNEAQLEKSRLLSDRFSAERPKGSFSTLEIQRTEQGDSAMYLCASSVTGSDYGYTFGSGTRLTVV.

This clonotype appeared many times. This chain uses TRBV20-1 with TRBJ2-7; weak D call: TRBD1 (5 bases). The V gene's germline CDR1 is DFQATT and CDR2 SNEGSKA (reference sequence). The V end was cut by 3 bases, the J end by 3 bases, with 6 bases between. This CDR3 is built from 11 residues. CDR3 nucleotides: TGCAGTGCTAGGGACAACTACGAGCAGTACTTC. Protein sequence: CSARDNYEQYF.

By share, this clonotype ranks as medium-sized. CDR3 amino acids: CASSSVRDPFDEQFF. The CDR3 DNA reads TGCGCCAGCAGCTCCGTCCGGGACCCATTCGATGAGCAGTTCTTC. This rearrangement joins TRBV5-1 to TRBJ2-1; D may correspond to TRBD1 or TRBD2 (5 bases each). This CDR3 contains 15 residues. Germline V gene sequence: CDR1 SGHRS, CDR2 YFSETQ. V lost 3 bases to trimming and J lost 8 bases, with 18 bases between them. Drawing the rest from reference TRBV5-1 and TRBJ2-1, the complete variable domain is KAGVTQTPRYLIKTRGQQVTLSCSPISGHRSVSWYQQTPGQGLQFLFEYFSETQRNKGNFPGRFSGRQFSNSRSEMNVSTLELGDSALYLCASSSVRDPFDEQFFGPGTRLTVL.

The table lists this clonotype with many counts. The chain joins TRBV20-1 to TRBJ2-7; D uncertain. CDR1 and CDR2 (germline): DFQATT, SNEGSKA (reference sequence). Trimming left V 7 bases short and J 0 bases short, with 10 bases between. The CDR3 spans 12 residues. CDR3 coding DNA: TGCAGTGGTGAAGGCCCCTCCTACGAGCAGTACTTC. It translates to CSGEGPSYEQYF.

This clonotype was detected ten times or more. The chain has TRBV28 and TRBJ2-5, with D unclear. V lost 4 bases and J 0 bases, leaving 6 bases between the germline ends. CDR1 and CDR2 from the germline V gene are MDHEN and SYDVKM. CDR3 length: 13 residues. This CDR3 reads CASSSTYQETQYF. The CDR3 DNA reads TGTGCCAGCAGTTCCACGTACCAAGAGACCCAGTACTTC.

In its sample, this clonotype was seen many times. The rearrangement uses TRBV5-1 and TRBJ2-2; 9 nucleotides agree with TRBD1. Germline lookup yields CDR1 SGHRS and CDR2 YFSETQ. The CDR3 is made up of 15 amino acids. With 7 bases clipped from V and 2 bases from J, the junction kept 6 bases outside the gene matches. CDR3 in DNA: TGCGCCAGCGGGCGGACAGGGGTAAACACCGGGGAGCTGTTTTTT. The encoded protein is CASGRTGVNTGELFF.

This clonotype appeared many times. The CDR3 sequence: CASSLVDTQYF. The DNA for the CDR3 is TGTGCCAGCAGCCTGGTAGATACGCAGTATTTT. The rearrangement joins TRBV11-2 to TRBJ2-3; D remains unclear. The CDR3 is made up of 11 amino acids. Germline CDR1 SGHAT, CDR2 FQNNGV. The V gene lost 5 bases and the J gene lost 5 bases, with 5 bases spanning the gap.

There are a few counts of this clonotype. A single base separates this from a much larger clone, so it may be a read error. This chain connects TRBV3-1 to TRBJ1-1; TRBD1 is a possible D gene (5 bases). CDR3 size: 14 residues. Germline V gene lookup returns CDR1 LGHDT and CDR2 YNNKEL (reference sequence). The CDR3 DNA sequence: TGTGCCAGCAGCCAAGTGGGGGGGAGAACTGAAGATTTCTTT. Its protein product is CASSQVGGRTEDFF. The entire variable domain, with the rest obtained from reference TRBV3-1 and TRBJ1-1, is as follows: DTAVSQTPKYLVTQMGNDKSIKCEQNLGHDTMYWYKQDSKKFLKIMFSYNNKELIINETVPNRFSPKSPDKAHLNLHINSLELGDSAVYFCASSQVGGRTEDFFGQGTRLTVV.

The sample holds many counts of this clonotype. The chain is built from TRBV5-1 and TRBJ2-1; D remains unclear. In germline, CDR1 is SGHRS, CDR2 YFSETQ. Deletions cut 4 bases from V and 0 bases from J, with 8 bases between. The CDR3 is made up of 14 amino acids. This CDR3 is CASSDQSSYNEQFF. As DNA, the CDR3 is TGCGCCAGCAGCGATCAGAGCTCCTACAATGAGCAGTTCTTC.

The V gene is TRBV20-1, the J gene TRBJ2-7, with D perhaps TRBD1 (5 bases). CDR1 and CDR2 (germline): DFQATT, SNEGSKA (reference sequence). V lost 3 bases to trimming and J lost 2 bases, with 11 bases between them. The CDR3 sequence is 13 residues long. Here the CDR3 DNA reads TGCAGTGCTAGCCGACAGTTTACCTACGAGCAGTACTTC. Its translation is CSASRQFTYEQYF.

This clonotype was counted many times. V is TRBV20-1 and J is TRBJ2-3; 8 bases fit TRBD2. V gave up 2 bases and J gave up 6 bases; unmatched junction bases: 7. The CDR3 covers 14 residues. The germline V gene encodes CDR1 DFQATT and CDR2 SNEGSKA (reference sequence). The CDR3 reads CSARKIRGGDTQYF. CDR3 coding DNA: TGCAGTGCTAGAAAGATACGGGGGGGGGATACGCAGTATTTT.

This clonotype was observed many times. The J gene is TRBJ2-3, the V gene TRBV20-1; 9 nucleotides line up with TRBD1. The CDR3 length is 15 residues. V shed 6 bases, J shed 1 base, and the junction held 8 bases outside the gene matches. Germline CDR1 reads DFQATT; CDR2 reads SNEGSKA (reference sequence). The CDR3, as DNA: TGCAGTGCGACTACAGGGGGCTTGGGCACAGATACGCAGTATTTT. Its translation is CSATTGGLGTDTQYF.

This clonotype came up many times. The chain is built from TRBV24-1 and TRBJ1-1; D uncertain. Trimming took 7 bases from V and 2 from J, leaving 10 bases between them. The CDR3 covers 13 residues. Per the germline V gene, CDR1 is KGHDR and CDR2 is SFDVKD. The DNA of the CDR3 is TGTGCCACCAGACATCGGATAAACACTGAAGCTTTCTTT. Translating it yields CATRHRINTEAFF.

This clonotype was detected ten times or more. The gene calls are TRBV5-1 and TRBJ2-1; D might be TRBD1 (5 bases). This CDR3 contains 13 residues. The V gene's germline CDR1 is SGHRS and CDR2 YFSETQ. Trimming removed 4 bases from V and 3 bases from J, with 8 bases in between. The CDR3: CASSPDIYNEQFF. DNA for the CDR3: TGCGCCAGCAGCCCGGACATCTACAATGAGCAGTTCTTC.

This clonotype appeared many times. The V and J genes are TRBV20-1 and TRBJ1-5, with D maybe TRBD1 (5 bases). The V end was cut by 3 bases, the J end by 0 bases, with 15 bases between. In germline, CDR1 is DFQATT, CDR2 SNEGSKA (reference sequence). CDR3 length: 16 amino acids. CDR3 amino acids: CSARRGGENSNQPQHF. DNA of the CDR3: TGCAGTGCTAGGAGGGGTGGGGAAAATAGCAATCAGCCCCAGCATTTT.